This TCR beta chain came from a study of T cells in localized non-small cell lung cancer. Study conclusions and caveats: It was uninvolved adjacent lung that showed the highest T cell clonality, exceeding tumor.

To note about this clone: The target antigen is unknown.

Only in-frame clones appear in the TCRdb table, and some are missing; sequencing was by immunoSEQ multiplex PCR. The sample contains 24,000 or so clones, more than 70% of which appear only once. Germline V gene lookup returns CDR1 MNHNS and CDR2 SASEGT. Trimming shortened V by 6 bases and J by 2 bases, and 4 bases separated the two germline ends. The CDR3 is made up of 11 amino acids. The source material was peripheral blood mononuclear cells, sampled before any cancer treatment. This clonotype was obtained from a woman aged 35 to 75 with stage III lung adenocarcinoma. The chain uses TRBV6-1 and TRBJ1-1; no reliable D call. Here the CDR3 DNA reads TGTGCCAGCAGGAGTAACACTGAAGCTTTCTTT. Its translation is CASRSNTEAFF.